Below, one T cell receptor (beta chain) is given with its context. Its antigen is not identified. Clones were sequenced by immunoSEQ multiplex PCR, and TCRdb holds only the in-frame ones, with some missing. The data contain some 48,000 clones, over 70% of them singletons. The sample is drawn from a study of PD-1 blockade in classical Hodgkin lymphoma. Study-wide context: Treatment was intravenous nivolumab, 3 mg/kg every 2 weeks, until progression. Study conclusions and caveats: Prior to therapy, complete responders displayed diversity much like that of newly diagnosed patients. Repertoire differences lack defined causes, possibly disease activity or prior therapy.

Time point reported: cycle 4 day 1 (C4D1), after 6 weeks of nivolumab. The patients all showed relapse after autologous stem cell transplantation, while their brentuximab vedotin exposure varied. This clonotype originated in a human donor with classical Hodgkin lymphoma. The material was peripheral blood mononuclear cells (PBMCs), obtained before the fourth cycle of nivolumab.

The CDR3, as DNA: TGTGCCAGCAGTGACGGGCGGAACTATGGCTACACCTTC. Its translation is CASSDGRNYGYTF. V usage is TRBV2 and J usage is TRBJ1-2; D ambiguous. V lost 3 bases to trimming and J lost 2 bases, with 7 bases between them. In germline, CDR1 is SNHLY, CDR2 FYNNEI. This CDR3 is built from 13 residues.